Below are 7 T cell receptor beta chains sequenced from a single sample in a study of cytomegalovirus exposure and HLA in healthy donors. TCRdb keeps only in-frame clones here, not all; method: immunoSEQ multiplex PCR. The sample yields 250,000 to 400,000 clones, roughly 86% seen once. What was sequenced was PBMCs. The receptors stem from a man aged 25-45 years in good health and CMV-seronegative.

This sequence joins TRBV12-5 and TRBJ1-2; D may be TRBD1 (5 bases). The CDR3 totals 15 residues. Trimming left V 1 base short and J 6 bases short, with 15 bases between. Germline values: CDR1 LGHNT, CDR2 FRNRAP. The CDR3 spells CASGLAPYQGNGYTF. The CDR3 coding sequence is TGTGCTAGTGGTTTGGCCCCTTACCAGGGAAATGGCTACACCTTC.

The chain joins TRBV29-1 to TRBJ1-2; TRBD1 matches at 8 bases. Germline lookup yields CDR1 SQVTM and CDR2 ANQGSEA. The CDR3 consists of 13 residues. J was trimmed by 6 bases and V by 1 base; bases with no gene match: 4. The CDR3 region has the DNA TGCAGCGTTGAAGGGACAGGGATTCATGGCTACACCTTC. Its translation is CSVEGTGIHGYTF.

The chain has TRBV4-2 and TRBJ2-7; 8 bases align to TRBD1. This CDR3 spans 14 amino acids. V trimming: 4 bases; J trimming: 1 base; junction bases outside the gene matches: 3. Germline CDR1 is LGHNA and CDR2 is YNFKEQ. The CDR3 region is CASSPRTGSYEQYF. CDR3 in DNA: TGTGCCAGCAGCCCCCGGACAGGGTCCTACGAGCAGTACTTC.

This chain's CDR3 is CASSLVPGTGELFF. CDR3 coding DNA: TGTGCCAGCAGCTTGGTTCCGGGCACCGGGGAGCTGTTTTTT. The rearrangement uses TRBV5-4 and TRBJ2-2; no definite D call. The germline gives CDR1 SGHNT, CDR2 YYREEE (reference sequence). Trimming took off 0 bases at V and 4 bases at J, with 7 bases between the two ends. CDR3 length: 14 amino acids.

The chain has TRBV19 and TRBJ2-2; D remains unclear. The CDR3 totals 13 residues. The germline V gene has CDR1 LNHDA and CDR2 SQIVND (reference sequence). The V gene lost 4 bases and the J gene lost 0 bases, with 3 bases spanning the gap. The CDR3 DNA follows: TGTGCCAGTAGTAATACGAACACCGGGGAGCTGTTTTTT. Amino acids: CASSNTNTGELFF.

With regard to this clone: This sample includes further DNA sequences coding for the same CDR3. The DNA of the CDR3 is TGCGCCAGCAGCTTGGCTGGGGGGGAGACCCAGTACTTC. This codes for CASSLAGGETQYF. J is TRBJ2-5 and V is TRBV5-1; perhaps TRBD2 as D (6 bases). The CDR3 runs to 13 residues. The germline gives CDR1 SGHRS, CDR2 YFSETQ. The V gene lost 0 bases and the J gene lost 5 bases, with 8 bases spanning the gap.

The V and J genes are TRBV19 and TRBJ1-1; TRBD1 matches 9 bases. Per germline, CDR1 LNHDA and CDR2 SQIVND (reference sequence). J lost 2 bases, V lost 7 bases, and 8 bases had no gene match. The CDR3 is 15 amino acids. CDR3: CASIVGQGRNTEAFF. The CDR3 DNA reads as TGTGCCAGTATCGTAGGACAGGGGAGAAACACTGAAGCTTTCTTT. Filled out from reference TRBV19 and TRBJ1-1, the complete variable domain reads DGGITQSPKYLFRKEGQNVTLSCEQNLNHDAMYWYRQDPGQGLRLIYYSQIVNDFQKGDIAEGYSVSREKKESFPLTVTSAQKNPTAFYLCASIVGQGRNTEAFFGQGTRLTVV.